This passage covers 26 T cell receptor beta chains from one sample sequenced in a study of T cell changes during pregnancy in multiple sclerosis. Sequencing was performed with immunoSEQ multiplex PCR; in TCRdb, only in-frame clones are kept and a portion is missing. Among tens of thousands of clones listed, just over 90% were seen once. This sample comprised peripheral blood, obtained before pregnancy. These receptors were taken from a female donor with multiple sclerosis, enrolled in a pregnancy study.

This clone came up once. V is TRBV27 and J is TRBJ1-1; tentatively, D is TRBD1 (5 bases). Germline assignment: CDR1 MNHEY and CDR2 SMNVEV (reference sequence). This CDR3 is built from 13 residues. Between the trimmed V and J ends, which lost 2 bases and 7 bases, there was a span of 11 bases. The CDR3 is CASSLLGGVEAFF. CDR3 DNA sequence: TGTGCCAGCAGTTTACTCGGGGGTGTTGAAGCTTTCTTT.

The chain is built from TRBV6-6 and TRBJ1-2, with 7 bases aligning to TRBD1. The junction had 5 bases not matched to a gene; V was cut back by 0 bases and J by 7 bases. Germline CDR1 is MNHNY and CDR2 is SVGAGI (reference sequence). The CDR3 has 14 amino acids. The chain's CDR3 is CASSYSDRSGGYTF. The CDR3 coding sequence is TGTGCCAGCAGTTACTCGGACAGGTCAGGTGGCTACACCTTC.

This chain links TRBV10-1 with TRBJ1-5; D may be TRBD1 (5 bases). V shed 6 bases and J shed 1 base, with 16 bases lying between them. The CDR3 contains 16 residues. Germline V lookup: CDR1 WNHNN, CDR2 SYGVQD (reference sequence). CDR3 coding DNA: TGCGCCAGCAGCTACAACAGGTCTAGAAGCAATCAGCCCCAGCATTTT. Protein sequence: CASSYNRSRSNQPQHF.

This clone was seen a handful of times. This chain links TRBV29-1 with TRBJ2-7; 7 bases match TRBD1. V was clipped by 5 bases and J by 4 bases; unmatched bases: 5. The CDR3 is 12 amino acids. CDR1 and CDR2 (germline): SQVTM, ANQGSEA. CDR3 amino acids: CSVTGQTYEQYF. CDR3 DNA sequence: TGCAGCGTTACGGGACAGACTTACGAGCAGTACTTC.

The chain carries TRBV11-2 and TRBJ2-5; D is undetermined. Trimming removed 5 bases from V and 8 bases from J, with 15 bases in between. CDR1 is SGHAT and CDR2 is FQNNGV in the germline V gene. The CDR3 is 13 amino acids. The CDR3 DNA sequence: TGTGCCAGCAGCCCAGGCCAGACCGGTACCCAGTACTTC. Translation gives CASSPGQTGTQYF.

The table lists this clone with a few counts. The rearrangement links TRBV27 to TRBJ1-6, with 8 bases aligning to TRBD1. Germline CDR1 is MNHEY and CDR2 is SMNVEV (reference sequence). After removal of 2 bases from V and 9 bases from J, the junction contained 0 bases not matched to a gene. This CDR3 has 13 residues. The CDR3 DNA follows: TGTGCCAGCAGTTTAGACAGGGGTTCACCCCTCCACTTT. This gives the protein CASSLDRGSPLHF.

The J gene is TRBJ2-7, the V gene TRBV11-2, with a weak D call TRBD2 (7 bases). CDR3 size: 18 residues. Per the germline V gene, CDR1 is SGHAT and CDR2 is FQNNGV. The germline V and J ends were trimmed by 2 bases and 2 bases, with 22 bases remaining between them. The DNA for the CDR3 is TGTGCCAGCAGCTTACAAATTAGGGGGGGGTTGGGGGCCTACGAGCAGTACTTC. Its translation: CASSLQIRGGLGAYEQYF.

The gene calls are TRBV5-4 and TRBJ2-7; 7 bases line up with TRBD1. CDR1 SGHNT and CDR2 YYREEE come from the germline V gene (reference sequence). The CDR3 consists of 14 residues. The V gene end was trimmed by 1 base and the J gene end by 2 bases; junction bases not matched to a gene: 3. In DNA, the CDR3 is TGTGCCAGCAGCTTGTCCACAGGGGCCTACGAGCAGTACTTC. It specifies CASSLSTGAYEQYF.

The chain recombines TRBV19 with TRBJ1-2; D unresolved. The CDR3 is 12 amino acids. The V end lost 5 bases, the J end lost 12 bases, and 16 bases lay between the germline ends. The germline V gene encodes CDR1 LNHDA and CDR2 SQIVND (reference sequence). CDR3 sequence reads: CASSDDYGQDTF. The CDR3, as DNA: TGTGCCAGTAGTGATGATTATGGGCAGGACACCTTC.

The gene calls are TRBV9 and TRBJ1-2; 9 bases fit TRBD1. J gave up 7 bases and V 6 bases, and 13 bases lay outside the gene matches. This CDR3 has 15 residues. Germline V gives CDR1 SGDLS, CDR2 YYNGEE. The CDR3 spells CASTRGDREFGGYTF. The CDR3, as DNA: TGTGCCAGCACCCGTGGGGACAGGGAATTTGGTGGCTACACCTTC.

The chain links TRBV4-2 to TRBJ1-1, with 7 bases lining up with TRBD1. The CDR3 contains 14 residues. V dropped 0 bases and J dropped 6; count of bases not matched to a gene: 4. Germline V gene data show CDR1 as LGHNA and CDR2 as YNFKEQ. CDR3 loop: CASSQEGQFAEAFF. CDR3 DNA sequence: TGTGCCAGCAGCCAAGAGGGACAGTTCGCTGAAGCTTTCTTT.

This chain uses TRBV2 with TRBJ2-2; D is ambiguous. Per germline, CDR1 SNHLY and CDR2 FYNNEI. The CDR3 loop spans 13 amino acids. V was clipped by 6 bases and J by 7 bases, with 12 bases between them. The CDR3 is CASRTVLVGELFF. The CDR3 DNA reads TGTGCCAGCAGAACGGTCCTCGTCGGGGAGCTGTTTTTT.

This clone has a handful of counts. The rearrangement joins TRBV7-6 to TRBJ1-1; D gene ambiguous. The length of the CDR3 is 15 residues. CDR1 and CDR2 (germline): SGHVS, FNYEAQ. V dropped 1 base and J dropped 4 bases, with 13 bases sitting between them. CDR3 residues: CASSLDPGIGTEAFF. In nucleotides, the CDR3 is TGTGCCAGCAGCTTAGATCCCGGGATCGGCACTGAAGCTTTCTTT.

The V gene is TRBV9, the J gene TRBJ2-1; 14 nucleotides agree with TRBD2. Trimming removed 0 bases from V and 6 bases from J; junction bases left unmatched: 5. Germline CDR1 and CDR2: SGDLS and YYNGEE. CDR3 length: 17 amino acids. DNA of the CDR3: TGTGCCAGCAGCGTAGCTCCCGGGACTAGCGGGGGCAATGAGCAGTTCTTC. This sequence encodes CASSVAPGTSGGNEQFF.

The chain uses TRBV2 and TRBJ1-2, with D unresolved. Germline V lookup: CDR1 SNHLY, CDR2 FYNNEI. Trimming took off 3 bases at V and 3 bases at J, with 14 bases between the two ends. The CDR3 is made up of 15 amino acids. The CDR3 region has the DNA TGTGCCAGCAGTGATTACGAGGTGGCGGACTATGGCTACACCTTC. Translating gives CASSDYEVADYGYTF. Full variable domain (remainder filled in from reference TRBV2 and TRBJ1-2): EPEVTQTPSHQVTQMGQEVILRCVPISNHLYFYWYRQILGQKVEFLVSFYNNEISEKSEIFDDQFSVERPDGSNFTLKIRSTKLEDSAMYFCASSDYEVADYGYTFGSGTRLTVV.

This clone was observed once. This rearrangement joins TRBV2 to TRBJ2-7, with 7 bases that match TRBD1. The CDR3 is made up of 15 amino acids. Unmatched junction bases numbered 8, after V lost 6 bases and J lost 0 bases. The germline gives CDR1 SNHLY, CDR2 FYNNEI. CDR3 amino acids: CASRQGQAVSYEQYF. Written as DNA, the CDR3 is TGTGCCAGCAGGCAAGGACAGGCCGTCTCCTACGAGCAGTACTTC.

This chain connects TRBV5-6 to TRBJ1-6; no clear D. V lost 0 bases and J 7 bases, leaving 5 bases between the germline ends. The CDR3 extends over 13 amino acids. CDR1 and CDR2 from the germline V gene are SGHDT and YYEEEE. This CDR3 reads CASSLAVNSPLHF. The DNA for the CDR3 is TGTGCCAGCAGCTTGGCGGTAAATTCACCCCTCCACTTT.

V gene TRBV5-6 combines with J gene TRBJ1-6; a possible D gene is TRBD1 (6 bases). V lost 4 bases, J lost 6 bases, and 14 bases lay in between. The CDR3 sequence is 15 residues long. Germline lookup yields CDR1 SGHDT and CDR2 YYEEEE. This CDR3 reads CASSLNRVRNSPLHF. CDR3 nucleotide sequence: TGTGCCAGCAGCCTGAACAGGGTCCGTAATTCACCCCTCCACTTT.

The CDR3 region is CASSFRTEGNTIYF. The CDR3 DNA follows: TGTGCCAGCAGCTTCCGGACAGAAGGAAACACCATATATTTT. V and J are TRBV13 and TRBJ1-3, with TRBD1 as a possible D gene (6 bases). Germline loops: CDR1 PRHDT, CDR2 FYEKMQ (reference sequence). Trimming cost V 3 bases and J 4 bases, with 10 bases left between them. The CDR3 is 14 residues long.

The chain has TRBV1 and TRBJ1-2. TRBV1 is a pseudogene segment. CDR3 length equals 15 residues. The CDR3 DNA sequence: TGCACCAGCAGCCACCCTAAGGGAGCTAACTATGGCTACACCTTC. It is translated as CTSSHPKGANYGYTF.

The chain links TRBV6-6 to TRBJ2-7; 7 nucleotides align to TRBD2. V was clipped by 6 bases and J by 1 base; unmatched bases: 9. The CDR3 has 15 residues. The germline gives CDR1 MNHNY, CDR2 SVGAGI (reference sequence). In nucleotides, the CDR3 is TGTGCCAGCAGCTCCGGGGCTAGCGGATCCTACGAGCAGTACTTC. Its protein is CASSSGASGSYEQYF.

V and J are TRBV11-3 and TRBJ2-1, with TRBD2 matching over 12 bases. J was trimmed by 6 bases and V by 1 base; bases with no gene match: 10. There are 18 residues in the CDR3. The germline gives CDR1 SGHNT, CDR2 YENEEA. CDR3 in DNA: TGTGCCAGCAGCTTAGGGCCCCCTGGACTAGCGGGGACCAATGAGCAGTTCTTC. Residues: CASSLGPPGLAGTNEQFF.

The chain joins TRBV4-2 to TRBJ1-4, with D unresolved. CDR3 size: 13 residues. The ends were cut back, 8 bases at V and 8 bases at J, with 15 bases in the middle. CDR1 is LGHNA and CDR2 is YNFKEQ in the germline V gene. The CDR3 loop is CASCSPKREKLFF. In nucleotides, the CDR3 is TGTGCCAGCTGTTCCCCCAAGAGGGAAAAACTGTTTTTT.

The chain employs TRBV6-4 and TRBJ2-3; 7 nucleotides line up with TRBD2. The CDR3 length is 16 residues. CDR1 and CDR2 (germline): MRHNA, SNTAGT. The junction had 6 bases not matched to a gene; V was cut back by 3 bases and J by 0 bases. CDR3: CASSERSSGSTDTQYF. DNA for the CDR3: TGTGCCAGCAGTGAAAGGTCTAGCGGAAGCACAGATACGCAGTATTTT.

This clone was seen only a few times. The V gene is TRBV7-9, the J gene TRBJ2-7; 8 nucleotides agree with TRBD1. The germline CDR1 and CDR2 sequences are SEHNR and FQNEAQ (reference sequence). The ends lost 4 bases at V and 5 bases at J; junction bases unmatched: 10. This CDR3 has 15 amino acids. For the CDR3, the DNA is TGTGCCAGCAGCTCTCGCCCAGGGGGCGTCGACGAGCAGTACTTC. Protein sequence: CASSSRPGGVDEQYF.

The V and J genes are TRBV7-6 and TRBJ2-5, with TRBD2 identical over 7 bases. Germline V CDR1 and CDR2: SGHVS, FNYEAQ. V gave up 4 bases and J gave up 5 bases; unmatched junction bases: 10. This CDR3 is built from 15 residues. The CDR3 protein is CASSSFAGDGETQYF. The CDR3 coding sequence is TGTGCCAGCAGCTCATTCGCGGGGGATGGGGAGACCCAGTACTTC.